This T cell receptor beta chain was sequenced during a study of blood T cell repertoires in COVID-19. On the study more broadly: Some COVID-19 samples were acute and others convalescent; all came from the United States, Italy and Spain. In each case, the material was cDNA or gDNA derived from T cells, B-cell-depleted T cells, or PBMCs.

In the original analysis: Amplified reference gene primers provided the basis for estimating nucleated cell counts. TCRdb keeps only in-frame clones here, not all; method: immunoSEQ multiplex PCR. Clone size and the V and J calls come from that table; the DNA yielded D and trimming. Of approximately 210,000 clones in the sample, approximately 85% are singletons; the top ten hold about 7.3%. This CDR3 is 13 amino acids long. Germline CDR1 and CDR2: GTSNPN and SVGIG (reference sequence). J was trimmed by 7 bases and V by 5 bases; bases with no gene match: 5. The sequence was obtained from a woman between 45 and 60 years old with active or convalescent COVID-19. The V call is TRBV30, the J call TRBJ2-1; 10 nucleotides agree with TRBD2. Sequencing used peripheral blood. In DNA, the CDR3 is TGTGCCTGGGCAACTAGCGGGATTAATGAGCAGTTCTTC. This translates into CAWATSGINEQFF.